These 17 T cell receptor beta chains were all obtained from the same sample, sequenced in a study of T cell responses to AZD1222 COVID-19 vaccine. Profiled with immunoSEQ multiplex PCR; TCRdb holds only in-frame clones, not every one. Among over 100,000 clones listed, about 80% were seen once. The sequenced sample was peripheral blood, obtained on day 0 of AZD1222 vaccination. Source of these receptors: an adult in good health.

This clone occurred once. The CDR3 loop is CASSEGGNGYTF. CDR3 bases: TGTGCCAGCAGTGAAGGGGGAAATGGCTACACCTTC. This chain links TRBV6-1 with TRBJ1-2, with D hard to call. Trimming cost V 1 base and J 6 bases, with 6 bases left between them. The CDR3 covers 12 residues. The V gene's germline CDR1 is MNHNS and CDR2 SASEGT.

This rearrangement joins TRBV25-1 to TRBJ1-2; D not certain. V dropped 4 bases and J dropped 7 bases, with 16 bases sitting between them. Germline lookup yields CDR1 MGHDK and CDR2 SYGVNS. The CDR3 length is 14 residues. CDR3 coding DNA: TGTGCCAGCAGTGCGGGATTTGGGATAGTTGGCTACACCTTC. The encoded protein is CASSAGFGIVGYTF.

The chain joins TRBV5-1 to TRBJ2-7; 8 bases fit TRBD1. CDR3 length: 19 amino acids. With V trimmed by 4 bases and J by 2 bases, 20 bases remained unmatched. Germline V CDR1 and CDR2: SGHRS, YFSETQ. CDR3 DNA: TGCGCCAGCAGCCTATTTACAGGGGGTAGGCCCCGCAGCCCCTACGAGCAGTACTTC. Its protein product is CASSLFTGGRPRSPYEQYF.

The chain links TRBV10-3 to TRBJ1-2, with D possibly matching TRBD1 (5 bases). Germline V gene sequence: CDR1 ENHRY, CDR2 SYGVKD. The V and J ends lost 0 bases and 5 bases respectively, with 16 bases between them. The CDR3 is 16 amino acids. CDR3 DNA: TGTGCCATCAGTGAGTCGTCTGAGACAGACCCGTATGGCTACACCTTC. Protein: CAISESSETDPYGYTF.

V and J are TRBV28 and TRBJ1-4; maybe TRBD1 (6 bases). Germline-derived CDR1 and CDR2 are MDHEN and SYDVKM. V lost 2 bases and J lost 7, with 14 bases in between. The CDR3 runs to 15 residues. The CDR3 protein is CASSLSPQGSEKLFF. The CDR3 nucleotides are TGTGCCAGCAGTTTAAGCCCCCAGGGGAGTGAAAAACTGTTTTTT. Combining the CDR3 with reference TRBV28 and TRBJ1-4 gives the whole variable domain DVKVTQSSRYLVKRTGEKVFLECVQDMDHENMFWYRQDPGLGLRLIYFSYDVKMKEKGDIPEGYSVSREKKERFSLILESASTNQTSMYLCASSLSPQGSEKLFFGSGTQLSVL.

This chain links TRBV11-2 with TRBJ1-2; D is undetermined. The CDR3 totals 14 residues. The germline V and J ends were trimmed by 5 bases and 5 bases, with 15 bases remaining between them. Germline assignment: CDR1 SGHAT and CDR2 FQNNGV. The CDR3 bases are TGTGCCAGCAGCCAGTCGTCGGGGAGTTATGGCTACACCTTC. Protein sequence: CASSQSSGSYGYTF.

The J gene is TRBJ1-1, the V gene TRBV30; no definite D call. Germline CDR1 and CDR2: GTSNPN and SVGIG (reference sequence). Trimming cost V 0 bases and J 6 bases, with 11 bases left between them. The CDR3 has 13 residues. The CDR3 loop is CAWSVAGGAEAFF. In DNA form, the CDR3 reads TGTGCCTGGAGTGTCGCAGGCGGGGCTGAAGCTTTCTTT. Full variable domain (missing parts from reference TRBV30 and TRBJ1-1): SQTIHQWPATLVQPVGSPLSLECTVEGTSNPNLYWYRQAAGRGLQLLFYSVGIGQISSEVPQNLSASRPQDRQFILSSKKLLLSDSGFYLCAWSVAGGAEAFFGQGTRLTVV.

The gene calls are TRBV2 and TRBJ2-5; the match to TRBD1 covers 7 bases. The CDR3 runs to 13 residues. CDR1 and CDR2 (germline): SNHLY, FYNNEI. V dropped 6 bases and J dropped 3; count of bases not matched to a gene: 4. The CDR3 here is CASRWDSEETQYF. The CDR3 nucleotides are TGTGCCAGCAGGTGGGACAGCGAAGAGACCCAGTACTTC.

V is TRBV2 and J is TRBJ1-5; perhaps TRBD1 as D (5 bases). This CDR3 has 14 amino acids. With 6 bases removed from V and 8 bases from J, the gap between germline ends came to 17 bases. Germline loops: CDR1 SNHLY, CDR2 FYNNEI. CDR3 DNA: TGTGCCAGCAGGAGCCCACAGGATTCGAAGCCCCAGCATTTT. It is translated as CASRSPQDSKPQHF.

This chain links TRBV18 with TRBJ2-7; the D call may be TRBD1 or TRBD2 (5 bases each). The V and J ends lost 5 bases and 7 bases respectively, with 15 bases between them. This CDR3 region has 13 residues. Germline V CDR1 and CDR2: KGHSH, LQKENI. CDR3 bases: TGTGCCAGCTCAAGGGACCCTCGTCAAGAGCAGTACTTC. It encodes CASSRDPRQEQYF.

CDR3 DNA sequence: TGCGCCAGCACTCAGACACCCCTCAAGGGTGGCTACACCTTC. Protein sequence: CASTQTPLKGGYTF. V gene TRBV5-1 combines with J gene TRBJ1-2, with D unclear. CDR3 length: 14 amino acids. Germline lookup yields CDR1 SGHRS and CDR2 YFSETQ. V gave up 6 bases and J gave up 7 bases, with 19 bases separating them.

The CDR3 DNA follows: TGCGCCAGCAGCCAAGTTACTGGGAGCTCCTACAATGAGCAGTTCTTC. Translation: CASSQVTGSSYNEQFF. The chain couples TRBV4-3 to TRBJ2-1, with a weak D call TRBD2 (5 bases). Germline CDR1 is LGHNA and CDR2 is YSLEER. This CDR3 spans 16 amino acids. Trimming took 1 base from V and 0 from J, leaving 10 bases between them.

This clone was detected only once. The chain joins TRBV30 to TRBJ2-4; 8 bases line up with TRBD1. V gave up 1 base and J gave up 2 bases; unmatched junction bases: 10. Germline CDR1 is GTSNPN and CDR2 is SVGIG (reference sequence). The CDR3 sequence is 17 residues long. CDR3 sequence (DNA): TGTGCCTGGAGTGGTGGAACAGGGGGTCCTACCAAAAACATTCAGTACTTC. Its protein product is CAWSGGTGGPTKNIQYF.

The chain uses TRBV5-1 and TRBJ2-2; 7 nucleotides agree with TRBD1. Looked up from germline, CDR1 is SGHRS and CDR2 is YFSETQ. The CDR3 sequence is 15 residues long. The junction had 6 bases not matched to a gene; V was cut back by 2 bases and J by 5 bases. The CDR3 coding sequence is TGCGCCAGCAGCTTTCCGAGGGGGCCGACCGGGGAGCTGTTTTTT. It is translated as CASSFPRGPTGELFF.

This rearrangement joins TRBV3-1 (or the pseudogene TRBV3-2) to TRBJ2-7; 7 bases fit TRBD1. V was pared by 1 base and J by 3 bases, with 9 bases of the junction left unmatched. The CDR3 contains 16 residues. The germline V gene has CDR1 LGHDT and CDR2 YNNKEL (reference sequence). The CDR3 protein is CASSQVIGQAFYEQYF. DNA for the CDR3: TGTGCCAGCAGCCAAGTCATCGGACAGGCCTTCTACGAGCAGTACTTC.

The chain is built from TRBV6-6 and TRBJ1-2; D call uncertain. CDR3 length: 12 residues. The V end lost 7 bases, the J end lost 8 bases, and 14 bases lay between the germline ends. Germline V CDR1 and CDR2: MNHNY, SVGAGI (reference sequence). CDR3: CASTNTGGGYTF. CDR3 nucleotides: TGTGCCAGCACTAACACGGGAGGGGGCTACACCTTC.

The chain couples TRBV18 to TRBJ1-5; D possibly corresponds to TRBD1 (6 bases). Trimming removed 3 bases from V and 0 bases from J, with 9 bases in between. Germline CDR1 KGHSH, CDR2 LQKENI. The CDR3 loop spans 15 amino acids. The CDR3 sequence is CASSPTGNSNQPQHF. The CDR3 nucleotides are TGTGCCAGCTCACCGACAGGAAATAGCAATCAGCCCCAGCATTTT.